This TCR beta chain was sequenced for a study of blood T cell repertoires in COVID-19. Across the study: COVID-19 samples from acute and convalescent phases originated in the United States, Italy and Spain. In each case, the material was cDNA or gDNA derived from T cells, B-cell-depleted T cells, or PBMCs.

The authors' processing: From reference gene primer amplification, estimates of nucleated cell counts were derived. Profiling relied on immunoSEQ multiplex PCR, and the TCRdb table lists in-frame clones only, not all of them. V, J and clone size are taken as reported in that table, and D and trimming were inferred from the DNA itself. The table lists about 150,000 clones, approximately 85% of them singletons. The ends lost 4 bases at V and 5 bases at J; junction bases unmatched: 9. The germline CDR1 and CDR2 sequences are SGHAT and FQNNGV. The CDR3 covers 15 residues. The chain links TRBV11-2 to TRBJ1-2; 8 bases align to TRBD1. This receptor was obtained from a man aged 60-69 years with COVID-19, enrolled during active disease. Material: peripheral blood. The CDR3 coding sequence is TGTGCCAGCAGCTCGAGACAGGGGAACTCGTATGGCTACACCTTC. Translated: CASSSRQGNSYGYTF.